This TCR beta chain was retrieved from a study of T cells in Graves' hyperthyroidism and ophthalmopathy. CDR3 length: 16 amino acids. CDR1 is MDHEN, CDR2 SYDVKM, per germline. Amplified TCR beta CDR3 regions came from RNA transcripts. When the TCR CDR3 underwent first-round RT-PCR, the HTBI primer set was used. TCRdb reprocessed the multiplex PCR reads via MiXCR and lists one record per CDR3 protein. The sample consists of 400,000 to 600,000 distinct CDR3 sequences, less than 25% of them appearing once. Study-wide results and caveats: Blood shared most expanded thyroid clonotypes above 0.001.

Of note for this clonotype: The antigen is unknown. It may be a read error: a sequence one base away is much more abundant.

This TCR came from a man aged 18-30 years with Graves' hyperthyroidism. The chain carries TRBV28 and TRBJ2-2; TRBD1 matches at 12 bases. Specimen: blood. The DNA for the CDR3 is TGTGCCAGCAGTTCGGGACAGGGGGCGAACATCGGGGAGCTGTTTTTT. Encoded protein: CASSSGQGANIGELFF.